Each of the 23 T cell receptor beta chains below was sequenced from the same sample in a study of cytotoxic CD8 clonotypes in ibrutinib-treated CLL. TCRdb's copy holds only in-frame clones and misses some; the assay was immunoSEQ multiplex PCR. The sample consists of about 310,000 clones, 80% of them appearing once. Sequenced here: PBMCs, sampled before ibrutinib treatment. Receptors originate from a human donor with chronic lymphocytic leukemia.

The gene calls are TRBV9 and TRBJ2-3; 7 nucleotides align to TRBD2. Unmatched junction bases numbered 4, after V lost 0 bases and J lost 6 bases. The CDR3 is 14 amino acids. CDR1 is SGDLS and CDR2 is YYNGEE in the germline V gene. CDR3 amino acids: CASSVGGSVDTQYF. The CDR3 DNA sequence: TGTGCCAGCAGCGTAGGCGGGAGTGTGGATACGCAGTATTTT.

The J gene is TRBJ1-4, the V gene TRBV18; D gene unclear. The V gene's germline CDR1 is KGHSH and CDR2 LQKENI. The CDR3 loop spans 14 amino acids. The ends were cut back, 0 bases at V and 5 bases at J, with 7 bases in the middle. This CDR3 reads CASSPPAGNEKLFF. CDR3 DNA: TGTGCCAGCTCACCACCCGCCGGAAATGAAAAACTGTTTTTT.

This chain links TRBV5-8 with TRBJ2-1; 7 nucleotides line up with TRBD1. Germline loops: CDR1 SGHTS, CDR2 YDEGEE. V shed 4 bases and J 5 bases; nucleotides not matched to a gene: 9. The CDR3 has 15 residues. CDR3 nucleotide sequence: TGTGCCAGCAGCCGCCCTGAGACAGGGAACAATGAGCAGTTCTTC. Its protein is CASSRPETGNNEQFF. Combining the CDR3 with reference TRBV5-8 and TRBJ2-1 gives the whole variable domain EAGVTQSPTHLIKTRGQQATLRCSPISGHTSVYWYQQALGLGLQFLLWYDEGEERNRGNFPPRFSGRQFPNYSSELNVNALELEDSALYLCASSRPETGNNEQFFGPGTRLTVL.

This chain uses TRBV4-1 with TRBJ2-1; D remains unclear. V was trimmed by 1 base and J by 1 base, leaving 11 bases between them. This CDR3 spans 16 amino acids. Germline V lookup: CDR1 MGHRA, CDR2 YSYEKL. CDR3 in amino acids: CASSQAVGYSYNEQFF. CDR3 bases: TGCGCCAGCAGCCAAGCAGTGGGATATTCCTACAATGAGCAGTTCTTC.

The chain uses TRBV27 and TRBJ2-1, with no clear D. CDR1 and CDR2 (germline): MNHEY, SMNVEV (reference sequence). The CDR3 consists of 15 residues. V was shortened by 6 bases and J by 2 bases, with 14 bases between the two germline ends. The CDR3, as DNA: TGTGCCAGCAGGGGCGGTGAGTCTGCCTACAATGAGCAGTTCTTC. Its translation: CASRGGESAYNEQFF.

J is TRBJ2-5 and V is TRBV20-1; D not certain. CDR1 and CDR2 from the germline V gene are DFQATT and SNEGSKA (reference sequence). The V and J ends lost 1 base and 10 bases respectively, with 7 bases between them. The CDR3 loop spans 10 amino acids. The CDR3 spells CSARALDQYF. CDR3 DNA sequence: TGCAGTGCTAGAGCCCTGGACCAGTACTTC.

V is TRBV5-6 and J is TRBJ2-7; 7 bases line up with TRBD1. CDR1 is SGHDT and CDR2 is YYEEEE in the germline V gene. The CDR3 has 14 residues. The trim removed 5 bases at V and 2 bases at J, leaving 7 bases unmatched. The CDR3 sequence: CASSRQGQPYEQYF. CDR3 coding DNA: TGTGCCAGCAGTCGACAGGGTCAGCCCTACGAGCAGTACTTC.

The chain uses TRBV7-8 and TRBJ1-1; 8 bases line up with TRBD1. Germline V lookup: CDR1 SGHVS, CDR2 FQNEAQ. The CDR3 is 17 residues long. The junction had 18 bases not matched to a gene; V was cut back by 7 bases and J by 5 bases. CDR3 in amino acids: CASNPDRGFRGGTEAFF. DNA of the CDR3: TGTGCCAGCAACCCCGACAGGGGATTTCGAGGTGGGACTGAAGCTTTCTTT.

In its sample, this clone was seen a few times. This rearrangement joins TRBV7-9 to TRBJ2-1; D ambiguous. V was cut by 3 bases and J by 8 bases, with 5 bases left in between. Germline V gene sequence: CDR1 SEHNR, CDR2 FQNEAQ (reference sequence). The CDR3 runs 11 residues. In DNA, the CDR3 is TGTGCCAGCAGCTTCATTGATGAGCAGTTCTTC. Protein: CASSFIDEQFF.

This clone was seen more than once but under ten times. The V call is TRBV4-1, the J call TRBJ1-1; 7 bases fit TRBD1. V shed 4 bases and J 1 base; nucleotides not matched to a gene: 3. Per germline, CDR1 MGHRA and CDR2 YSYEKL. CDR3 size: 14 residues. CDR3 amino acids: CASSLRDRNTEAFF. CDR3 bases: TGCGCCAGCAGCCTACGGGACAGGAACACTGAAGCTTTCTTT.

Remarks on this clone: A junction end diverges from the germline sequence, so it may reflect a read error. CDR3 bases: TGCAGCGTCCGTTCCTCCTTCAATGAGCAGTTCTTC. This translates into CSVRSSFNEQFF. The genes are TRBV29-1 and TRBJ2-1, with D uncertain. Germline loops: CDR1 SQVTM, CDR2 ANQGSEA. The CDR3 length is 12 residues.

This chain links TRBV21-1 with TRBJ1-2. TRBV21-1 is shown as a pseudogene. This CDR3 is built from 16 residues. CDR3 coding DNA: TGTGCCAGCAGCAACGTCGTTTTGGGGGCTAACTATGGCTACACCTTC. This gives the protein CASSNVVLGANYGYTF.

This clone is a singleton in its sample. The rearrangement uses TRBV6-5 and TRBJ1-2; D unresolved. Germline V CDR1 and CDR2: MNHEY, SVGAGI. CDR3 length: 14 residues. V was clipped by 4 bases and J by 4 bases, with 13 bases between them. The CDR3 is CASSSPGSGYGYTF. CDR3 nucleotide sequence: TGTGCCAGCAGTTCACCCGGGAGCGGCTATGGCTACACCTTC.

This chain connects TRBV2 to TRBJ1-2; TRBD1 might be the D (5 bases). Germline CDR1 is SNHLY and CDR2 is FYNNEI. The CDR3 consists of 13 residues. V lost 4 bases, J lost 3 bases, and 9 bases lay in between. The CDR3 DNA is TGTGCCAGCAGTGCCAGGGTTGACTATGGCTACACCTTC. Its translation: CASSARVDYGYTF.

J is TRBJ2-4 and V is TRBV28; 9 bases map to TRBD1. The J segment lost 0 bases and the V segment lost 2 bases, leaving 5 bases of the junction unmatched. Per the germline V gene, CDR1 is MDHEN and CDR2 is SYDVKM. The CDR3 consists of 17 residues. CDR3 in amino acids: CASSLPNRGQAKNIQYF. CDR3 bases: TGTGCCAGCAGTTTACCTAACAGGGGGCAAGCCAAAAACATTCAGTACTTC.

This chain links TRBV30 with TRBJ2-7; no clear D. The CDR3 loop spans 14 amino acids. V lost 0 bases, J lost 2 bases, and 11 bases lay in between. Germline CDR1 reads GTSNPN; CDR2 reads SVGIG (reference sequence). Here the CDR3 reads CAWSVGSDTYEQYF. The CDR3 region has the DNA TGTGCCTGGAGTGTAGGTTCCGATACCTACGAGCAGTACTTC.

This sequence joins TRBV30 and TRBJ1-2; tentative D call: TRBD1 (6 bases). Germline CDR1 and CDR2: GTSNPN and SVGIG (reference sequence). The CDR3 sequence is 13 residues long. Trimming shortened V by 4 bases and J by 7 bases, and 16 bases separated the two germline ends. As DNA, the CDR3 is TGTGCCTGGACAGTTAGGGGGGGAGGTGGCTACACCTTC. This encodes CAWTVRGGGGYTF.

The chain links TRBV5-6 to TRBJ1-5; weak D call: TRBD1 (5 bases). The CDR3 contains 13 residues. Between the trimmed V and J ends, which lost 4 bases and 1 base, there was a span of 6 bases. The germline V gene encodes CDR1 SGHDT and CDR2 YYEEEE. CDR3 region: CASSRQSNQPQHF. The DNA of the CDR3 is TGTGCCAGCAGCCGACAGAGCAATCAGCCCCAGCATTTT.

The rearrangement uses TRBV11-2 and TRBJ2-2; D not resolved. The germline gives CDR1 SGHAT, CDR2 FQNNGV. The CDR3 has 17 amino acids. The germline V and J ends were trimmed by 1 base and 0 bases, with 12 bases remaining between them. CDR3 coding DNA: TGTGCCAGCAGCTTAGGTGGACGGAACGCGAACACCGGGGAGCTGTTTTTT. It translates to CASSLGGRNANTGELFF.

V is TRBV4-2 and J is TRBJ2-3; possible D gene TRBD2, 6 bases. The CDR3 length is 15 residues. Germline CDR1 reads LGHNA; CDR2 reads YNFKEQ. Trimming left V 1 base short and J 4 bases short, with 12 bases between. Here the CDR3 reads CASSQAGEGSDTQYF. The CDR3, as DNA: TGTGCCAGCAGCCAAGCGGGAGAGGGGTCAGATACGCAGTATTTT.

This clone was observed once. The CDR3 sequence is CASSKAPFSSSNQPQHF. The CDR3, as DNA: TGTGCCAGCAGCAAAGCGCCGTTTTCTTCGAGCAATCAGCCCCAGCATTTT. The chain links TRBV21-1 to TRBJ1-5. TRBV21-1 corresponds to a pseudogene. This CDR3 comprises 17 residues.

The chain carries TRBV2 and TRBJ2-7, with 8 bases aligning to TRBD1. This CDR3 has 14 amino acids. The germline V gene encodes CDR1 SNHLY and CDR2 FYNNEI. V dropped 7 bases and J dropped 1; count of bases not matched to a gene: 6. DNA of the CDR3: TGTGCCAGCACCGAAGGGACAGGATCCTACGAGCAGTACTTC. It codes for CASTEGTGSYEQYF.

This clone was picked up a small number of times. This sequence joins TRBV18 and TRBJ2-5; D might be TRBD1 (6 bases). V shed 2 bases and J shed 1 base, with 8 bases lying between them. Looked up from germline, CDR1 is KGHSH and CDR2 is LQKENI. This CDR3 contains 14 residues. The CDR3 sequence is CASSPTGFQETQYF. In nucleotides, the CDR3 is TGTGCCAGCTCACCAACAGGGTTCCAAGAGACCCAGTACTTC.